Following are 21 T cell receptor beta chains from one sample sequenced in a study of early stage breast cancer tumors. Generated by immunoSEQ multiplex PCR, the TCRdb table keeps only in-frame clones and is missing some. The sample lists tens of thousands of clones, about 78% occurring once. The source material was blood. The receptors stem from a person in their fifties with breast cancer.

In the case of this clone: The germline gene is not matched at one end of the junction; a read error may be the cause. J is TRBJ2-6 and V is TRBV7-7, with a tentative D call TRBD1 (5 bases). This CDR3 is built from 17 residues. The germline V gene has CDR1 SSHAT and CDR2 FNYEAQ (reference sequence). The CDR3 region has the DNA TGTGCTAGCAGCTCCGGACACGGTCTGAGCGGGGCCAACGTCCTGACTTTC. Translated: CASSSGHGLSGANVLTF.

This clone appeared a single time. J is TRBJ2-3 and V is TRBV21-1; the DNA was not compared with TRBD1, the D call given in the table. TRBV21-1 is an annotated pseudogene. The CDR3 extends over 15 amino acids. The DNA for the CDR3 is TGTGCCAGCAGCAAAGCGCGACAGGGCGCAGATACGCAGTATTTT. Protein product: CASSKARQGADTQYF.

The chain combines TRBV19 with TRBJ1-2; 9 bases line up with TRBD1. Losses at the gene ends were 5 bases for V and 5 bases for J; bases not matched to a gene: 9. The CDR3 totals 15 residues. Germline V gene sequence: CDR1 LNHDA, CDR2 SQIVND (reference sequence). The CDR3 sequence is CASSRTGELLYGYTF. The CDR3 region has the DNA TGTGCCAGTAGTCGGACAGGGGAACTCCTTTATGGCTACACCTTC.

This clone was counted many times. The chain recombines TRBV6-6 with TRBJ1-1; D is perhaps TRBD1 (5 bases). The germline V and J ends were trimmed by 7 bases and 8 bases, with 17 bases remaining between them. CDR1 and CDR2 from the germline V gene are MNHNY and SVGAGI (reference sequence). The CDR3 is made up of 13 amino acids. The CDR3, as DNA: TGTGCCAGCATTCAACAGGTCCCGAACGAAGCTTTCTTT. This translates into CASIQQVPNEAFF.

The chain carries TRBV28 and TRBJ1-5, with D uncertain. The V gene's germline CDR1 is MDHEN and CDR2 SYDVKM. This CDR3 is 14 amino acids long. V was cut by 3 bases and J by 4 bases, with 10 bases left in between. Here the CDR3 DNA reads TGTGCCAGCAGTTTTATCACAAGAAATCAGCCCCAGCATTTT. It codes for CASSFITRNQPQHF.

CDR3 coding DNA: TGTGCCGCCTCCCTATTGAACACCGGGGAGCTGTTTTTT. Amino acids: CAASLLNTGELFF. V gene TRBV6-1 combines with J gene TRBJ2-2; D not certain. The germline CDR1 and CDR2 sequences are MNHNS and SASEGT. The germline V and J ends were trimmed by 11 bases and 1 base, with 11 bases remaining between them. The CDR3 is 13 amino acids.

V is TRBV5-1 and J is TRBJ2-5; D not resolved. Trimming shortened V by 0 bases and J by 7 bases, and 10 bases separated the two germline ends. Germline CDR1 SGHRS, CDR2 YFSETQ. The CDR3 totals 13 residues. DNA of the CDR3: TGCGCCAGCAGCTTGGAACTTTCGGGGACCCAGTACTTC. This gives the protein CASSLELSGTQYF.

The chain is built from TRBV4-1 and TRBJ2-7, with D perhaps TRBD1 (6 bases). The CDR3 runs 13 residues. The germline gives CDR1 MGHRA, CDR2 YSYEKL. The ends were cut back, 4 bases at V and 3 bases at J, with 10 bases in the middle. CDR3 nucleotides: TGCGCCAGCAGCCGGCGACAGGACTACGAGCAGTACTTC. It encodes CASSRRQDYEQYF.

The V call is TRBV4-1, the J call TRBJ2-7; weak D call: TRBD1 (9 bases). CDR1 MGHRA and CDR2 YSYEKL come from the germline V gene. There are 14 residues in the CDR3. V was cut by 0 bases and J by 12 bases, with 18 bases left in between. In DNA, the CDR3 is TGCGCCAGCAGCCAAGATAGCGGGGACAGGGTGCGGTACTTC. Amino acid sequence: CASSQDSGDRVRYF.

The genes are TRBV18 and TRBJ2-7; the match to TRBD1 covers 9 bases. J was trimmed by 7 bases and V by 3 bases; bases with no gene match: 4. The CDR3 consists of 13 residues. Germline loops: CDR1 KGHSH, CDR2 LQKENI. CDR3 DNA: TGTGCCAGCTCACCGGGACAGGGCGAGGAGCAGTACTTC. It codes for CASSPGQGEEQYF.

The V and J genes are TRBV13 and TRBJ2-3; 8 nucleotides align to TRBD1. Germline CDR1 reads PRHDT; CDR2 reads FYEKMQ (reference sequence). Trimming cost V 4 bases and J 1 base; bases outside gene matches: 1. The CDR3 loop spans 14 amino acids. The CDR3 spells CASSSGQGTDTQYF. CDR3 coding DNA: TGTGCCAGCAGCTCGGGACAGGGCACAGATACGCAGTATTTT.

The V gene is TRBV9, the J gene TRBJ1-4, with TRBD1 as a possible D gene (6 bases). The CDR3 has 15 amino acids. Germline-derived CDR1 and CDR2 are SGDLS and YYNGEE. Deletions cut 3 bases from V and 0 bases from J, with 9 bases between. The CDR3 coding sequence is TGTGCCAGCAGCGCCGGACAGTCAACTAATGAAAAACTGTTTTTT. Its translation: CASSAGQSTNEKLFF.

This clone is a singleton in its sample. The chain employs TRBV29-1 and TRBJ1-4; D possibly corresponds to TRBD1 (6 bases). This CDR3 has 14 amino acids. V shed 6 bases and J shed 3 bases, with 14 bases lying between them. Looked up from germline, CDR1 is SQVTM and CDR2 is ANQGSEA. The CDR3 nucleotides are TGCAGCGTCGACGTGACAGGTTCTAATGAAAAACTGTTTTTT. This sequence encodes CSVDVTGSNEKLFF.

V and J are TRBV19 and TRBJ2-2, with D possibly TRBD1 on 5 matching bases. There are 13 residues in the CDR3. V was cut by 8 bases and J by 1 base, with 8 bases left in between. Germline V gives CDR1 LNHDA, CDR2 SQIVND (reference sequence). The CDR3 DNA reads TGTGCCAGTTTTAGGGGGAACACCGGGGAGCTGTTTTTT. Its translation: CASFRGNTGELFF.

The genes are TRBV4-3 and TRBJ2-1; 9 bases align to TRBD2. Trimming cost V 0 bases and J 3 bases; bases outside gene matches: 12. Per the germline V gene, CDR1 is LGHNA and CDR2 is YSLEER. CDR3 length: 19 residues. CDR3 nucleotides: TGCGCCAGCAGCCAAGATACCGTCTCTCTAGCGGGGATCTACAATGAGCAGTTCTTC. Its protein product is CASSQDTVSLAGIYNEQFF.

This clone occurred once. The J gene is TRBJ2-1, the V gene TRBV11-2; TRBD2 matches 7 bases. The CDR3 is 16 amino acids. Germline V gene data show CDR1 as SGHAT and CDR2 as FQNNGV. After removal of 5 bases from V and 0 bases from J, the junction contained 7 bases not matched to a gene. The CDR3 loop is CASSVRRGSSYNEQFF. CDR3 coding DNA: TGTGCCAGCAGCGTCCGGCGGGGGAGCTCCTACAATGAGCAGTTCTTC.

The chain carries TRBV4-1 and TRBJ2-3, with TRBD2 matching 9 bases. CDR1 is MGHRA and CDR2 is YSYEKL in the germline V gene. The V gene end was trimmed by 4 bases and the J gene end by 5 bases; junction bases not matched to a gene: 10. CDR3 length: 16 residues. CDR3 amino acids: CASSPPGAGGIDTQYF. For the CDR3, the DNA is TGCGCCAGCAGCCCCCCGGGCGCGGGAGGGATAGATACGCAGTATTTT.

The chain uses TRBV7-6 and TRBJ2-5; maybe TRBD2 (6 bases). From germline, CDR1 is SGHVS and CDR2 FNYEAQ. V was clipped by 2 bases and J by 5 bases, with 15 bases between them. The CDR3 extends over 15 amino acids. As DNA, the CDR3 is TGTGCCAGCAGCTTAAGTGCGGGGAGTAGCGAGACCCAGTACTTC. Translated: CASSLSAGSSETQYF.

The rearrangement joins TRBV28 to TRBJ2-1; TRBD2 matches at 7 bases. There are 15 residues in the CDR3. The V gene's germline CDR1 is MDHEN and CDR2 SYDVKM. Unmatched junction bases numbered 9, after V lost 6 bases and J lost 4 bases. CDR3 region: CASRAGTNPYNEQFF. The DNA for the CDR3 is TGTGCCAGCAGGGCCGGGACTAACCCATACAATGAGCAGTTCTTC.

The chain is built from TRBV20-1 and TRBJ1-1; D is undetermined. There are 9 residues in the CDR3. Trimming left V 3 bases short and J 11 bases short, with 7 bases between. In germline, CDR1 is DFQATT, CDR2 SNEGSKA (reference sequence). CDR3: CSASPLAFF. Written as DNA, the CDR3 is TGCAGTGCTAGCCCCTTGGCTTTCTTT.

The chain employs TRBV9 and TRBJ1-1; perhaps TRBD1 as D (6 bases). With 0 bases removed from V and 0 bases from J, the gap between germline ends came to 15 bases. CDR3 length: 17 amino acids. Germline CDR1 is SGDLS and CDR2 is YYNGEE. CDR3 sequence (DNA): TGTGCCAGCAGCGTAGCCGCCGGGGGGGCCATGAACACTGAAGCTTTCTTT. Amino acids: CASSVAAGGAMNTEAFF.